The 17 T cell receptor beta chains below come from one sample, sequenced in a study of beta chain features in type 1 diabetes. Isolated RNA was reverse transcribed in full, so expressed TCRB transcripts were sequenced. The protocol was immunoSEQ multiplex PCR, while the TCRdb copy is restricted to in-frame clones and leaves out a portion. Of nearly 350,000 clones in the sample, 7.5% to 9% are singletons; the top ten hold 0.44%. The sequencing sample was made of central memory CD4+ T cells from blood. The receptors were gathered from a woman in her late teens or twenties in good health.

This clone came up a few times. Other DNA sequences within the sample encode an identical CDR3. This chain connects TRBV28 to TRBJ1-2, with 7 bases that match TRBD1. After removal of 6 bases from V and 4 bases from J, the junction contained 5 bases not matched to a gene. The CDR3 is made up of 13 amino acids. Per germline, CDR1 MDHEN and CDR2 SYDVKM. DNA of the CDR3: TGTGCCAGCAGCCCAGGGGGAGGCTATGGCTACACCTTC. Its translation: CASSPGGGYGYTF.

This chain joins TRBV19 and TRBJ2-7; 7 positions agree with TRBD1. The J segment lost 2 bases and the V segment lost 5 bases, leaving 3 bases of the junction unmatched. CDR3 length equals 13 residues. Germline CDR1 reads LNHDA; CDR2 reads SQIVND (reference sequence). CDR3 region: CASSGGQTYEQYF. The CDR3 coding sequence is TGTGCCAGTAGTGGGGGACAGACCTACGAGCAGTACTTC.

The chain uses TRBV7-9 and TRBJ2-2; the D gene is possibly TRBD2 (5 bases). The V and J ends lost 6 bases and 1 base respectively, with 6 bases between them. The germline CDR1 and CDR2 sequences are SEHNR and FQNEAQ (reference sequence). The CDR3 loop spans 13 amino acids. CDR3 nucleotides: TGTGCCAGCAGGGGGAGGAACACCGGGGAGCTGTTTTTT. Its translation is CASRGRNTGELFF.

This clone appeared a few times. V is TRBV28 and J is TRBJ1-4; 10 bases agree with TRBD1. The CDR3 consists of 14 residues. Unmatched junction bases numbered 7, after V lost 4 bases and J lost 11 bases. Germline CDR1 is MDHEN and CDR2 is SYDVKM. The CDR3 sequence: CASSSGGDRGKLFF. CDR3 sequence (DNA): TGTGCCAGCAGTTCAGGAGGGGACAGGGGCAAACTGTTTTTT.

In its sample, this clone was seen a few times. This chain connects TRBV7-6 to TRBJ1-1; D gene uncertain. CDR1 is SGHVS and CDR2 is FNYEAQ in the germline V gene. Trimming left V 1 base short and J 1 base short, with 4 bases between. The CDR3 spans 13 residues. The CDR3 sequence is CASSLDTNTEAFF. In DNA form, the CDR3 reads TGTGCCAGCAGCTTAGACACGAACACTGAAGCTTTCTTT.

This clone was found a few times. The CDR3 bases are TGCAGCCGACTAGCGGGAGATACGCAGTATTTT. This encodes CSRLAGDTQYF. V usage is TRBV20-1 and J usage is TRBJ2-3, with 10 bases lining up with TRBD2. Germline V gene lookup returns CDR1 DFQATT and CDR2 SNEGSKA (reference sequence). The CDR3 totals 11 residues.

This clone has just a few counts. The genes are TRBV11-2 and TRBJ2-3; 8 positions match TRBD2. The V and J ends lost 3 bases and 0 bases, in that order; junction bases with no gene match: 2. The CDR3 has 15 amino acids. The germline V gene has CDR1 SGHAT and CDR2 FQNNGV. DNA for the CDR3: TGTGCCAGCAGCTTCAAGCGGGGGAGCACAGATACGCAGTATTTT. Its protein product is CASSFKRGSTDTQYF. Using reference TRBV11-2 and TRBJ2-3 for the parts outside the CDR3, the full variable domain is EAGVAQSPRYKIIEKRQSVAFWCNPISGHATLYWYQQILGQGPKLLIQFQNNGVVDDSQLPKDRFSAERLKGVDSTLKIQPAKLEDSAVYLCASSFKRGSTDTQYFGPGTRLTVL.

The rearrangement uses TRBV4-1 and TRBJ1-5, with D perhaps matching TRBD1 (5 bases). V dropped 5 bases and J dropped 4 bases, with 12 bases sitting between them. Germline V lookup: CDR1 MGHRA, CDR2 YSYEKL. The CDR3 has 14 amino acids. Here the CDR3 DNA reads TGCGCCAGCAGCTACCGACAGACAAATCAGCCCCAGCATTTT. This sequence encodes CASSYRQTNQPQHF.

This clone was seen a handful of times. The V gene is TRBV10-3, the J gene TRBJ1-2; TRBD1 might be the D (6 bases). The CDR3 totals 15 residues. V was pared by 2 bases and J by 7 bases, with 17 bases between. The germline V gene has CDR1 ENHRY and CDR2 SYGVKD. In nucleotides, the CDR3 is TGTGCCATCAGTGAGCCGCCACCGACAGGCTCTGGCTACACCTTC. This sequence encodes CAISEPPPTGSGYTF.

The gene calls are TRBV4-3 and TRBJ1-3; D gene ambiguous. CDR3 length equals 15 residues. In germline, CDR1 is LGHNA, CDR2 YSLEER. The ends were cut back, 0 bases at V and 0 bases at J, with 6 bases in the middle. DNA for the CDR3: TGCGCCAGCAGCCAAGATCCGGGCTCTGGAAACACCATATATTTT. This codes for CASSQDPGSGNTIYF.

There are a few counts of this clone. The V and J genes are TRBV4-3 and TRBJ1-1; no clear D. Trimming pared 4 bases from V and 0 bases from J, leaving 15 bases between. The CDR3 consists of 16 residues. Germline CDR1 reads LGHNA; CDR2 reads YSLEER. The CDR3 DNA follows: TGCGCCAGCAGCCCCCAGGCACTGGTTATGAACACTGAAGCTTTCTTT. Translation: CASSPQALVMNTEAFF.

The CDR3 region has the DNA TGTGCCAGCAGCCAGGTGGCAGGGCAGGAAAAGCCCCAGCATTTT. The encoded protein is CASSQVAGQEKPQHF. V gene TRBV4-2 combines with J gene TRBJ1-5; perhaps TRBD1 as D (5 bases). The germline V gene has CDR1 LGHNA and CDR2 YNFKEQ. Trimming shortened V by 3 bases and J by 8 bases, and 17 bases separated the two germline ends. The CDR3 runs 15 residues.

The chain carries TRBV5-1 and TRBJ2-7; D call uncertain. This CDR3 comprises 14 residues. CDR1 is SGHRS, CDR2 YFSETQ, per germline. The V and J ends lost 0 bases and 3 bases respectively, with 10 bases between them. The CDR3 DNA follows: TGCGCCAGCAGCTTGGCCCCGACATACTACGAGCAGTACTTC. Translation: CASSLAPTYYEQYF.

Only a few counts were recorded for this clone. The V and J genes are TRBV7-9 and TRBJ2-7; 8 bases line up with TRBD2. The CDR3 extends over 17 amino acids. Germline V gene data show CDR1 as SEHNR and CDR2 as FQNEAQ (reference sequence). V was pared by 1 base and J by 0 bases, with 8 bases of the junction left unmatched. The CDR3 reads CASSLGLSSGTSYEQYF. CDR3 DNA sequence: TGTGCCAGCAGCTTAGGTCTAAGTAGCGGGACCTCCTACGAGCAGTACTTC.

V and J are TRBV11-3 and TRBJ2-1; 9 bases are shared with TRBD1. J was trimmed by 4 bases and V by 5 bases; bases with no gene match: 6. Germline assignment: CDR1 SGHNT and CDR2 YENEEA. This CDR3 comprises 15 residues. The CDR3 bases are TGTGCCAGCAGCCCGGGACAGGGACGGTACAATGAGCAGTTCTTC. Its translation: CASSPGQGRYNEQFF.

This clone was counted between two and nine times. CDR3 DNA sequence: TGTGCCAGTAGTCGGGACAGGGCGTTGGATGGCTACACCTTC. Its translation: CASSRDRALDGYTF. V is TRBV19 and J is TRBJ1-2, with 9 bases aligning to TRBD1. The V and J ends lost 5 bases and 6 bases, in that order; junction bases with no gene match: 7. This CDR3 contains 14 residues. Per the germline V gene, CDR1 is LNHDA and CDR2 is SQIVND (reference sequence). The variable domain in full, completed from reference TRBV19 and TRBJ1-2, reads DGGITQSPKYLFRKEGQNVTLSCEQNLNHDAMYWYRQDPGQGLRLIYYSQIVNDFQKGDIAEGYSVSREKKESFPLTVTSAQKNPTAFYLCASSRDRALDGYTFGSGTRLTVV.

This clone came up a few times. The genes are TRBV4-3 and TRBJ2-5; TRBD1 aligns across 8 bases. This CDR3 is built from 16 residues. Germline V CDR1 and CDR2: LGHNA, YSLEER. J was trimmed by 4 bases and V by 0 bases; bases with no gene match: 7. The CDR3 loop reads CASSQEPGQVGETQYF. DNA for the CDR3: TGCGCCAGCAGCCAAGAACCGGGACAGGTGGGAGAGACCCAGTACTTC.